This TCR beta chain was recovered during a study of cytomegalovirus exposure and HLA in healthy donors. General study findings and limits: Three of the chains that were CMV-associated were confirmed in vitro to be specific for CMV antigens.

Vbeta (60) and Jbeta (13) primers were used in the PCR. In the authors' workflow: Per a later analysis, the number of unique TCR beta chains was some 82 million, of which 10 million to 11 million were shared. The table came from immunoSEQ multiplex PCR; TCRdb's copy has only in-frame clones and leaves some out. The DNA gave D and trimming, while V, J and clone size come from that table. The sample includes 100,000 to 120,000 clones, roughly 80% of them seen just once. Points on this clone: Its specificity is unknown.

The germline gives CDR1 MNHEY, CDR2 SMNVEV (reference sequence). With V trimmed by 5 bases and J by 0 bases, 6 bases remained unmatched. The length of the CDR3 is 15 residues. The donors comprised healthy bone marrow donors. This sequence was found in a woman between 40 and 50 years old in good health and CMV-seropositive. V usage is TRBV27 and J usage is TRBJ1-1; 7 bases fit TRBD1. Sequencing was done on a sample of PBMCs. The CDR3 sequence is CASSPGDSLNTEAFF. The CDR3 bases are TGTGCCAGCAGTCCAGGGGACAGCTTGAACACTGAAGCTTTCTTT.